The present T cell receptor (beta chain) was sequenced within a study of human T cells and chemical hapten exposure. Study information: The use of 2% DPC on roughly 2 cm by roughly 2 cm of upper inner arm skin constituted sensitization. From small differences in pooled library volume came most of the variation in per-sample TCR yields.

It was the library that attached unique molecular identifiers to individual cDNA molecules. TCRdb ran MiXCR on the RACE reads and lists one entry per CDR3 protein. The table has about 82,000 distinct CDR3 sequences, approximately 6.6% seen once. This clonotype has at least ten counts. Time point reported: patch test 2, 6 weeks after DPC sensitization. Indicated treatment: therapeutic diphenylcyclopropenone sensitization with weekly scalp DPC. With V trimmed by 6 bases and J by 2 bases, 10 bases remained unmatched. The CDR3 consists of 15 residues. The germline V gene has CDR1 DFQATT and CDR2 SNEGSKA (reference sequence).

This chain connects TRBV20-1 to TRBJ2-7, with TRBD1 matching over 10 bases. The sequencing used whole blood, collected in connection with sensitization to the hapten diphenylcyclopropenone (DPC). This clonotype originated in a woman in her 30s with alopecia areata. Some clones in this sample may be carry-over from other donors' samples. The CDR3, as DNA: TGCAGTGCAAGACAGGGGGCAAACCTTCCCTACGAGCAGTACTTC. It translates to CSARQGANLPYEQYF.